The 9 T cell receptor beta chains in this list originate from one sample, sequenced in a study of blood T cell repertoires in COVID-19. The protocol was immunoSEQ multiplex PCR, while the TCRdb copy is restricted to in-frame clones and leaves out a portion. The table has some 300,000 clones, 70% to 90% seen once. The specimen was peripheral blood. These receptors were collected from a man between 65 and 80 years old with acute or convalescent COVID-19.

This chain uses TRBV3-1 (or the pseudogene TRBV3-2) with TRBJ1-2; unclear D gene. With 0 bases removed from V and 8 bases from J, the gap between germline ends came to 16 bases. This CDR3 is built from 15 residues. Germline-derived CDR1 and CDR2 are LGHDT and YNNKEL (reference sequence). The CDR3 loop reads CASSQDQWLSQGYTF. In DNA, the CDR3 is TGTGCCAGCAGCCAAGATCAATGGCTGTCGCAAGGCTACACCTTC.

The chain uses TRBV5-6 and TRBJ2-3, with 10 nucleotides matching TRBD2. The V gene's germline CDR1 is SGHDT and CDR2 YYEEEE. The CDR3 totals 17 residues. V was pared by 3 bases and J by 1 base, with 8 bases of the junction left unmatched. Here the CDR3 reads CASSSILAGARTDTQYF. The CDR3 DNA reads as TGTGCCAGCAGCTCGATTCTAGCGGGAGCCCGCACAGATACGCAGTATTTT.

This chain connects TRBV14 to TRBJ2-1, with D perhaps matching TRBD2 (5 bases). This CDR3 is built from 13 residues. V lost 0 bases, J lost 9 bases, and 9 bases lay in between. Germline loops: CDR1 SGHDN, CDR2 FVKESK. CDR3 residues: CASSQDGAGEQFF. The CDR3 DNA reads TGTGCCAGCAGCCAAGATGGTGCGGGTGAGCAGTTCTTC.

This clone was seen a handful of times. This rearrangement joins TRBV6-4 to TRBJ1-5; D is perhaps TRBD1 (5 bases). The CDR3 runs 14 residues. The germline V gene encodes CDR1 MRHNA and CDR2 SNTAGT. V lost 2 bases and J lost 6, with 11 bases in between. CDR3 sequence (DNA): TGTGCCAGCAGTGACGGCAGGGTCCGTCAGCCCCAGCATTTT. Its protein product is CASSDGRVRQPQHF.

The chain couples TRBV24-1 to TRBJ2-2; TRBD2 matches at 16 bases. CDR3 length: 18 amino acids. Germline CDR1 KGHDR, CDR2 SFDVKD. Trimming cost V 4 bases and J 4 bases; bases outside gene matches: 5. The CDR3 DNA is TGTGCCACCAGTGACCCGGGACTAGCGGGGGGGCCCACCGGGGAGCTGTTTTTT. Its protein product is CATSDPGLAGGPTGELFF.

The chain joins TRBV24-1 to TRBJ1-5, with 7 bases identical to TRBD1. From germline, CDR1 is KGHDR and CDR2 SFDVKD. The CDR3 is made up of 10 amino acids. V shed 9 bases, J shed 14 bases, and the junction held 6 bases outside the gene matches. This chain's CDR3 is CATPTGIKHF. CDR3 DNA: TGTGCCACCCCGACAGGGATTAAGCATTTT.

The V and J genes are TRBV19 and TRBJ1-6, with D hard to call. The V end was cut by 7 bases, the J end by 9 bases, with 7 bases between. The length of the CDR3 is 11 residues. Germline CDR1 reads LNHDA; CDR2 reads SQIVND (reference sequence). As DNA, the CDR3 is TGTGCCAGTATTTCTCGTTCACCCCTCCACTTT. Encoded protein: CASISRSPLHF. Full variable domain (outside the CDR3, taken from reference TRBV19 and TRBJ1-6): DGGITQSPKYLFRKEGQNVTLSCEQNLNHDAMYWYRQDPGQGLRLIYYSQIVNDFQKGDIAEGYSVSREKKESFPLTVTSAQKNPTAFYLCASISRSPLHFGNGTRLTVT.

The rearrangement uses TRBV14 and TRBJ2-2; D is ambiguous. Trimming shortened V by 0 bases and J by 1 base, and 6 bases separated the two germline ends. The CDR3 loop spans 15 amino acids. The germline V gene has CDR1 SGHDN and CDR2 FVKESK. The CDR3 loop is CASSQELGNTGELFF. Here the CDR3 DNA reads TGTGCCAGCAGCCAAGAGCTAGGGAACACCGGGGAGCTGTTTTTT.

The CDR3: CASSTIPNTGELFF. The DNA for the CDR3 is TGCGCCAGCTCAACTATACCGAACACCGGGGAGCTGTTTTTT. This sequence joins TRBV5-1 and TRBJ2-2; no firm D call. V shed 7 bases and J shed 0 bases, with 10 bases lying between them. Germline CDR1 SGHRS, CDR2 YFSETQ. This CDR3 is 14 amino acids long.